Shown below are 27 T cell receptor beta chains from a single sample sequenced in a study of graft-versus-host responses after intestinal transplantation. Sequenced by immunoSEQ multiplex PCR; TCRdb stores in-frame clones only, minus some. The data contain over 45,000 clones, approximately 92% of them singletons. The sequencing used PBMCs, collected about 800 days after a first intestinal transplant, on the day of a second. The receptors stem from a human patient who received an intestinal transplant, so some T cells may come from the graft donor.

The chain uses TRBV9 and TRBJ2-2; 8 bases fit TRBD2. J was trimmed by 7 bases and V by 0 bases; bases with no gene match: 8. The germline CDR1 and CDR2 sequences are SGDLS and YYNGEE. The CDR3 spans 16 residues. The CDR3 protein is CASSVETWREVGELFF. Here the CDR3 DNA reads TGTGCCAGCAGCGTAGAAACTTGGCGGGAGGTCGGGGAGCTGTTTTTT.

V gene TRBV9 combines with J gene TRBJ2-5; the match to TRBD2 covers 10 bases. CDR1 and CDR2 (germline): SGDLS, YYNGEE. V gave up 2 bases and J gave up 0 bases; unmatched junction bases: 4. This CDR3 is built from 16 residues. CDR3 protein: CASSVSGRVYQETQYF. Written as DNA, the CDR3 is TGTGCCAGCAGCGTCAGCGGGAGGGTGTACCAAGAGACCCAGTACTTC.

V usage is TRBV9 and J usage is TRBJ2-5; maybe TRBD2 (6 bases). Between the trimmed V and J ends, which lost 4 bases and 2 bases, there was a span of 15 bases. The CDR3 covers 15 residues. In germline, CDR1 is SGDLS, CDR2 YYNGEE. The CDR3 region is CASSPRGAAQETQYF. The CDR3 DNA follows: TGTGCCAGCAGCCCCCGCGGGGCCGCTCAAGAGACCCAGTACTTC.

This sequence joins TRBV4-1 and TRBJ2-7, with TRBD2 matching 15 bases. Per the germline V gene, CDR1 is MGHRA and CDR2 is YSYEKL. Trimming cost V 0 bases and J 13 bases; bases outside gene matches: 7. The CDR3 is 15 amino acids. The CDR3 region is CASSQDVGLAGGNYF. The DNA for the CDR3 is TGCGCCAGCAGCCAAGACGTCGGACTAGCGGGAGGGAATTACTTC.

This chain connects TRBV27 to TRBJ1-2; perhaps TRBD1 as D (6 bases). Trimming took 8 bases from V and 2 from J, leaving 15 bases between them. The CDR3 has 14 residues. From germline, CDR1 is MNHEY and CDR2 SMNVEV (reference sequence). Written as DNA, the CDR3 is TGTGCCAGCGGGGGGGGCATTGGGAACTATGGCTACACCTTC. Encoded protein: CASGGGIGNYGYTF.

The chain couples TRBV6-5 to TRBJ2-5, with D perhaps matching TRBD2 (6 bases). The end of the DNA is better explained by TRBJ2-7, so the J call may be wrong. Germline V gene sequence: CDR1 MNHEY, CDR2 SVGAGI. The CDR3 is 14 amino acids. Written as DNA, the CDR3 is TGTGCCAGCAGAAGGGACTCGGTGTCCTACGAGCAGTACTTC. This codes for CASRRDSVSYEQYF.

This clone was seen just once. The genes are TRBV6-5 and TRBJ1-2; 9 bases agree with TRBD1. Germline V CDR1 and CDR2: MNHEY, SVGAGI. With V trimmed by 4 bases and J by 6 bases, 9 bases remained unmatched. This CDR3 region has 15 residues. The CDR3 here is CASSFRTGARDGYTF. The CDR3 region has the DNA TGTGCCAGCAGTTTCAGGACAGGGGCTAGGGATGGCTACACCTTC.

The rearrangement joins TRBV30 to TRBJ1-2, with 9 bases lining up with TRBD1. CDR3 size: 13 residues. CDR1 is GTSNPN, CDR2 SVGIG, per germline (reference sequence). V shed 8 bases and J 4 bases; nucleotides not matched to a gene: 8. The CDR3 region is CAASGTGRYGYTF. The CDR3 DNA reads TGTGCCGCCTCCGGGACAGGGCGCTATGGCTACACCTTC.

The genes are TRBV27 and TRBJ2-3; D gene uncertain. Trimming took off 2 bases at V and 2 bases at J, with 5 bases between the two ends. Germline loops: CDR1 MNHEY, CDR2 SMNVEV (reference sequence). This CDR3 has 13 residues. The CDR3 region has the DNA TGTGCCAGCAGTTTAACCTACACAGATACGCAGTATTTT. This encodes CASSLTYTDTQYF.

This chain joins TRBV29-1 and TRBJ2-1, with 10 bases aligning to TRBD2. Germline CDR1 is SQVTM and CDR2 is ANQGSEA. Trimming removed 6 bases from V and 7 bases from J; junction bases left unmatched: 15. There are 16 residues in the CDR3. CDR3: CSVRGPSGRPGNEQFF. In nucleotides, the CDR3 is TGCAGCGTCCGGGGTCCTAGCGGGAGACCTGGGAATGAGCAGTTCTTC.

The chain joins TRBV4-1 to TRBJ2-3, with D possibly matching TRBD1 (5 bases). The length of the CDR3 is 15 residues. Trimming left V 4 bases short and J 4 bases short, with 15 bases between. CDR1 and CDR2 (germline): MGHRA, YSYEKL. For the CDR3, the DNA is TGCGCCAGCAGCCTTACGCCGATAGGGGCAGATACGCAGTATTTT. Translating gives CASSLTPIGADTQYF.

The chain combines TRBV18 with TRBJ1-1, with D uncertain. This CDR3 is built from 11 residues. Between the trimmed V and J ends, which lost 3 bases and 7 bases, there was a span of 6 bases. Germline V gives CDR1 KGHSH, CDR2 LQKENI. CDR3 sequence (DNA): TGTGCCAGCTCACCCAGAATTGAAGCTTTCTTT. This gives the protein CASSPRIEAFF. The full variable domain, with the rest looked up from reference TRBV18 and TRBJ1-1, is NAGVMQNPRHLVRRRGQEARLRCSPMKGHSHVYWYRQLPEEGLKFMVYLQKENIIDESGMPKERFSAEFPKEGPSILRIQQVVRGDSAAYFCASSPRIEAFFGQGTRLTVV.

This chain uses TRBV23-1 with TRBJ1-2; TRBD1 agrees at 8 bases. TRBV23-1 counts as an open reading frame of uncertain function. Unmatched junction bases numbered 18, after V lost 0 bases and J lost 6 bases. This CDR3 contains 19 residues. DNA for the CDR3: TGCGCCAGCAGTCAATCGGCTGGAGCAGGGGGCGCGTTCCTAGATGGCTACACCTTC. This translates into CASSQSAGAGGAFLDGYTF.

The chain couples TRBV7-9 to TRBJ2-7, with 12 nucleotides matching TRBD2. The CDR3 runs to 16 residues. Germline V CDR1 and CDR2: SEHNR, FQNEAQ (reference sequence). Unmatched junction bases numbered 11, after V lost 5 bases and J lost 6 bases. The CDR3 nucleotides are TGTGCCAGCAGCACGACCCGGACTAGCGGGACGATCGAGCAGTACTTC. Residues: CASSTTRTSGTIEQYF. The whole variable domain, remainder taken from reference TRBV7-9 and TRBJ2-7, is DTGVSQNPRHKITKRGQNVTFRCDPISEHNRLYWYRQTLGQGPEFLTYFQNEAQLEKSRLLSDRFSAERPKGSFSTLEIQRTEQGDSAMYLCASSTTRTSGTIEQYFGPGTRLTVT.

This rearrangement joins TRBV6-6 to TRBJ2-7; D perhaps matches TRBD2 (6 bases). The CDR3 consists of 14 residues. Germline values: CDR1 MNHNY, CDR2 SVGAGI (reference sequence). The germline V and J ends were trimmed by 7 bases and 3 bases, with 16 bases remaining between them. Written as DNA, the CDR3 is TGTGCCAGCAATTTCGGCGGGGCCCACTACGAGCAGTACTTC. As protein: CASNFGGAHYEQYF.

The V and J genes are TRBV19 and TRBJ1-5; D is unclear. Trimming removed 0 bases from V and 9 bases from J, with 15 bases in between. Looked up from germline, CDR1 is LNHDA and CDR2 is SQIVND (reference sequence). The CDR3 extends over 15 amino acids. CDR3 region: CASSIDPGSPRPQHF. In DNA, the CDR3 is TGTGCCAGTAGTATAGATCCGGGCAGCCCACGGCCCCAGCATTTT. Drawing the rest from reference TRBV19 and TRBJ1-5, the complete variable domain is DGGITQSPKYLFRKEGQNVTLSCEQNLNHDAMYWYRQDPGQGLRLIYYSQIVNDFQKGDIAEGYSVSREKKESFPLTVTSAQKNPTAFYLCASSIDPGSPRPQHFGDGTRLSIL.

The gene calls are TRBV7-6 and TRBJ2-7; 10 bases line up with TRBD2. This CDR3 is 15 amino acids long. The V and J ends lost 5 bases and 3 bases, in that order; junction bases with no gene match: 7. CDR1 is SGHVS, CDR2 FNYEAQ, per germline. The chain's CDR3 is CASSPGSSGSYEQYF. The CDR3 coding sequence is TGTGCCAGCAGCCCAGGGTCTAGCGGGAGCTACGAGCAGTACTTC.

V and J are TRBV7-3 and TRBJ1-1; D is undetermined. Deletions cut 0 bases from V and 2 bases from J, with 7 bases between. This CDR3 comprises 14 residues. Germline lookup yields CDR1 SGHTA and CDR2 FQGTGA. The CDR3: CASSLTGGNTEAFF. The CDR3 DNA is TGTGCCAGCAGCTTAACGGGAGGTAACACTGAAGCTTTCTTT.

DNA for the CDR3: TGTGCCAGCAGCCAATGTCGTGCAGGCAATCAGCCCCAGCATTTT. This translates into CASSQCRAGNQPQHF. The gene calls are TRBV5-4 and TRBJ1-5; D remains ambiguous. CDR1 is SGHNT, CDR2 YYREEE, per germline (reference sequence). V gave up 4 bases and J gave up 2 bases, with 13 bases separating them. The CDR3 runs 15 residues. The variable domain in full, with the rest retrieved from reference TRBV5-4 and TRBJ1-5, is ETGVTQSPTHLIKTRGQQVTLRCSSQSGHNTVSWYQQALGQGPQFIFQYYREEENGRGNFPPRFSGLQFPNYSSELNVNALELDDSALYLCASSQCRAGNQPQHFGDGTRLSIL.

The chain combines TRBV9 with TRBJ2-5, with 15 positions matching TRBD2. The CDR3 runs to 16 residues. Germline values: CDR1 SGDLS, CDR2 YYNGEE. V gave up 3 bases and J gave up 5 bases; unmatched junction bases: 5. CDR3 amino acids: CASSGGLAGGGETQYF. CDR3 sequence (DNA): TGTGCCAGCAGCGGCGGACTAGCGGGAGGGGGGGAGACCCAGTACTTC.

The chain recombines TRBV7-9 with TRBJ2-2; 9 nucleotides match TRBD2. The CDR3 has 19 residues. V lost 5 bases to trimming and J lost 2 bases; unmatched junction nucleotides: 15. Germline CDR1 is SEHNR and CDR2 is FQNEAQ (reference sequence). Here the CDR3 DNA reads TGTGCCAGCAGCCCCCTCAGCGGGAGGCCACTCTTTAACACCGGGGAGCTGTTTTTT. Its translation: CASSPLSGRPLFNTGELFF.

The chain uses TRBV4-2 and TRBJ2-1, with 9 bases that match TRBD2. This CDR3 is 16 amino acids long. Germline V gives CDR1 LGHNA, CDR2 YNFKEQ. Trimming cost V 0 bases and J 8 bases; bases outside gene matches: 8. Here the CDR3 reads CASSQDGREGRHEQFF. CDR3 sequence (DNA): TGTGCCAGCAGCCAAGATGGGCGGGAGGGCCGACATGAGCAGTTCTTC.

The rearrangement links TRBV5-1 to TRBJ2-3, with TRBD1 matching over 8 bases. This CDR3 region has 14 residues. Per the germline V gene, CDR1 is SGHRS and CDR2 is YFSETQ. V gave up 4 bases and J gave up 5 bases; unmatched junction bases: 6. The CDR3 here is CASSPDRAGDTQYF. The CDR3, as DNA: TGCGCCAGCAGCCCGGACAGGGCTGGAGATACGCAGTATTTT.

The rearrangement uses TRBV20-1 and TRBJ1-5; D gene ambiguous. This CDR3 contains 11 residues. V shed 3 bases and J shed 4 bases, with 4 bases lying between them. The germline CDR1 and CDR2 sequences are DFQATT and SNEGSKA (reference sequence). This CDR3 is CSASTNQPQHF. The CDR3 DNA reads TGCAGTGCTAGTACTAATCAGCCCCAGCATTTT.

This clone was detected once. The gene calls are TRBV5-1 and TRBJ1-2; 7 nucleotides match TRBD1. There are 14 residues in the CDR3. V dropped 4 bases and J dropped 5; count of bases not matched to a gene: 8. Germline V lookup: CDR1 SGHRS, CDR2 YFSETQ. In nucleotides, the CDR3 is TGCGCCAGCAGCCCCTCGGGACAGCCTTATGGCTACACCTTC. It encodes CASSPSGQPYGYTF.

This clone was seen a single time. This rearrangement joins TRBV7-2 to TRBJ1-1, with 7 bases that match TRBD1. Germline V lookup: CDR1 SGHTA, CDR2 FQGNSA. With 0 bases clipped from V and 8 bases from J, the junction kept 9 bases outside the gene matches. This CDR3 comprises 15 residues. The chain's CDR3 is CASSLAGTVNNEAFF. CDR3 coding DNA: TGTGCCAGCAGCTTAGCCGGGACAGTGAACAACGAAGCTTTCTTT.

This clone showed up just once. This CDR3 is CASSAGTSGSIGYEQFF. In DNA, the CDR3 is TGTGCCAGTAGTGCCGGGACTAGCGGGAGTATTGGGTATGAGCAGTTCTTC. The rearrangement joins TRBV19 to TRBJ2-1; 14 bases are shared with TRBD2. Per germline, CDR1 LNHDA and CDR2 SQIVND (reference sequence). This CDR3 has 17 amino acids. The V segment lost 5 bases and the J segment 8 bases; nucleotides outside the gene matches: 11.